This T cell receptor (beta chain) was recorded in a study of T-cell reconstitution after alpha-beta-depleted transplantation in children (TCRdb year 2016). Describing the broader study: Using TCR repertoire profiling, the study followed T-cell immune reconstitution in a quantitative way in children after TCRalphabeta/CD19-depleted allogeneic hematopoietic cell transplantation.

In its sample, this clonotype was seen a few times. It has no known antigen specificity. Per-nucleotide qualities are absent, and no much larger clonotype sits a single base away. Study-wide conclusions, independent of this receptor: Over the following months the frequencies of hyperexpanded clones went down, and after one year T-cell counts and TCRbeta diversity were mostly credited to newly produced T cells. Apparently early alphabetaT-cell count recovery about two months after transplant reportedly relied on only several hundred rapidly expanded clones derived from non-depleted graft cells. In some patients, high TCRbeta diversity at day 60 was attributed to recipient T cells and intrathymic progenitors that had survived conditioning.

The library was built by means of PCR. The sample was run on an Illumina HiSeq 2500. Molecular barcoding was employed in the preparation of TCR libraries, with unique molecular identifiers being used to normalize TCRbeta repertoire quantification. TCRdb trimmed public reads at Q25 via fastp, called clones via MiXCR and kept in-frame beta chains. CDR3 protein sequences are deduplicated, and each keeps its most common genes and DNA. This sample comprises 750,000 to 950,000 distinct CDR3 sequences, approximately 15% of them detected only once. Approximately 5% of the sample goes to the ten largest clones. The germline V gene encodes CDR1 MNHNS and CDR2 SASEGT. Trimming leaves V shorter by 5 bases and J shorter by 6 bases, with the junction holding 9 bases beyond the gene matches. The CDR3 measures 14 amino acids from cysteine to phenylalanine. Just CDR3 DNA is preserved here, 42 bases in frame from base 1.

The intended sense of this specimen's treatment or condition label: allogeneic hematopoietic cell transplantation with graft depleted of TCRalphabeta T cells and CD19 B cells. Transplant recipients were children who received TCRalphabeta/CD19-depleted allogeneic hematopoietic cell grafts. The input for sequencing was PBMCs, mostly from graft donor cells, taken 360 days after TCRalphabeta/CD19-depleted stem cell transplant. This clonotype originated in a male patient between 5 and 17 years old who had a stem cell transplant for acute lymphoblastic leukemia, so the T cells may come from the graft donor. The rearranged chain carries TRBV6-1 and TRBJ1-2; 7 bases in the junction line up with TRBD1. The nucleotide sequence reads TGTGCCAGCAGTCCGTCGGACAGGCTTAATGGCTACACCTTC. The translation is CASSPSDRLNGYTF.